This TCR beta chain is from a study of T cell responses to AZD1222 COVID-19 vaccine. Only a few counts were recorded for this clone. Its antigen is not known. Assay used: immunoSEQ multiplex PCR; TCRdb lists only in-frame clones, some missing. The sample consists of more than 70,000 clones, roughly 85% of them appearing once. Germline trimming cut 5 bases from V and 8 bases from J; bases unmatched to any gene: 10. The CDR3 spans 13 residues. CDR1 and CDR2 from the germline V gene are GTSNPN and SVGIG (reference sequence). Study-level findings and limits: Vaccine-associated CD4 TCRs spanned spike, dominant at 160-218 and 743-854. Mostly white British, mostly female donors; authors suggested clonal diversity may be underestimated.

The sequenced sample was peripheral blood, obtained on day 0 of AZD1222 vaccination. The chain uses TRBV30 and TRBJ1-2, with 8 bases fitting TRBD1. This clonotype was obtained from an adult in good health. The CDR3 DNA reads TGTGCCTGGGATAAGGGACAGGCGGGAGGCTACACCTTC. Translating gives CAWDKGQAGGYTF.